Below are 26 T cell receptor beta chains sequenced from a single sample in a study of T cells after posttransplantation cyclophosphamide. Here immunoSEQ multiplex PCR was the method, and the copy in TCRdb shows in-frame clones only, minus some. Recorded here are 35,000 to 55,000 clones, none singletons. Material: PBMCs. Receptor source: a man aged 40-50 years in good health, CMV-negative, and a related stem cell transplant donor.

The rearrangement uses TRBV14 and TRBJ2-7; 9 nucleotides match TRBD2. The V gene end was trimmed by 5 bases and the J gene end by 6 bases; junction bases not matched to a gene: 5. CDR1 is SGHDN and CDR2 is FVKESK in the germline V gene. This CDR3 spans 13 amino acids. The CDR3 here is CASSYLAGAEQYV. Written as DNA, the CDR3 is TGTGCCAGCAGCTATTTAGCGGGAGCCGAGCAGTACGTC.

The sample holds many counts of this clone. The rearrangement links TRBV10-3 to TRBJ1-4, with D unclear. V was clipped by 11 bases and J by 0 bases, with 10 bases between them. The CDR3 totals 13 residues. Germline V lookup: CDR1 ENHRY, CDR2 SYGVKD. The CDR3 DNA is TGTGCCCCCTATGAAGCAACTAATGAAAAACTGTTTTTT. Its protein is CAPYEATNEKLFF.

This clone was seen many times. The V and J genes are TRBV18 and TRBJ1-2, with D uncertain. The CDR3 contains 14 residues. V was cut by 4 bases and J by 0 bases, with 9 bases left in between. CDR1 KGHSH and CDR2 LQKENI come from the germline V gene. The CDR3, as DNA: TGTGCCAGCTCACACCGCGGGTCTAACTATGGCTACACCTTC. Translated, it gives CASSHRGSNYGYTF.

This clone was counted ten times or more. Other nucleotide sequences from this sample produce the same CDR3. J is TRBJ2-3 and V is TRBV7-3; 13 bases map to TRBD2. The CDR3 contains 15 residues. Trimming at V came to 5 bases and at J to 4 bases, leaving 3 bases not matched to a gene. Germline values: CDR1 SGHTA, CDR2 FQGTGA. The DNA of the CDR3 is TGTGCCAGCAGCAGGACTAGCGGGAGCGCAGATACGCAGTATTTT. It codes for CASSRTSGSADTQYF. Using reference TRBV7-3 and TRBJ2-3 for the parts outside the CDR3, the full variable domain is GAGVSQTPSNKVTEKGKYVELRCDPISGHTALYWYRQSLGQGPEFLIYFQGTGAADDSGLPNDRFFAVRPEGSVSTLKIQRTERGDSAVYLCASSRTSGSADTQYFGPGTRLTVL.

This clone was picked up many times. The chain couples TRBV7-8 to TRBJ1-1, with D maybe TRBD1 (5 bases). The germline gives CDR1 SGHVS, CDR2 FQNEAQ. The CDR3 is 15 amino acids. Deletions cut 0 bases from V and 1 base from J, with 9 bases between. The CDR3 sequence is CASSLARAPNTEAFF. Here the CDR3 DNA reads TGTGCCAGCAGCTTAGCCAGGGCCCCGAACACTGAAGCTTTCTTT. The entire variable domain, with the rest obtained from reference TRBV7-8 and TRBJ1-1, is as follows: GAGVSQSPRYKVAKRGQDVALRCDPISGHVSLFWYQQALGQGPEFLTYFQNEAQLDKSGLPSDRFFAERPEGSVSTLKIQRTQQEDSAVYLCASSLARAPNTEAFFGQGTRLTVV.

This clone showed up many times. This rearrangement joins TRBV5-6 to TRBJ2-6; the D gene is possibly TRBD2 (5 bases). This CDR3 region has 18 residues. The germline gives CDR1 SGHDT, CDR2 YYEEEE. V lost 0 bases and J 0 bases, leaving 13 bases between the germline ends. CDR3 in amino acids: CASSLDFGLGSGANVLTF. DNA for the CDR3: TGTGCCAGCAGCTTGGACTTCGGACTGGGCTCTGGGGCCAACGTCCTGACTTTC.

This clone was counted many times. The J gene is TRBJ2-5, the V gene TRBV6-1; D call uncertain. This CDR3 is 16 amino acids long. V was trimmed by 3 bases and J by 4 bases, leaving 18 bases between them. Germline CDR1 reads MNHNS; CDR2 reads SASEGT. CDR3 sequence: CASSDSHIPRSETQYF. The CDR3 DNA is TGTGCCAGCAGTGATAGTCATATCCCACGGTCAGAGACCCAGTACTTC.

At least ten counts were recorded for this clone. This CDR3 reads CASRDRGGTEAFF. In DNA form, the CDR3 reads TGTGCCAGCAGGGACAGGGGAGGAACTGAAGCTTTCTTT. The rearrangement joins TRBV6-1 to TRBJ1-1; 9 nucleotides align to TRBD1. V lost 6 bases to trimming and J lost 5 bases; unmatched junction nucleotides: 4. Germline V gene lookup returns CDR1 MNHNS and CDR2 SASEGT. The CDR3 extends over 13 amino acids.

This clone has at least ten counts. The rearrangement uses TRBV5-1 and TRBJ1-1; TRBD1 is a possible D gene (6 bases). Trimming took off 3 bases at V and 1 base at J, with 7 bases between the two ends. CDR3 length: 13 amino acids. Germline CDR1 reads SGHRS; CDR2 reads YFSETQ. CDR3 sequence: CASSSTGNTEAFF. The DNA for the CDR3 is TGCGCCAGCAGCTCGACAGGGAACACTGAAGCTTTCTTT.

This clone has at least ten counts. The chain recombines TRBV19 with TRBJ1-3; D remains unclear. CDR1 LNHDA and CDR2 SQIVND come from the germline V gene (reference sequence). The CDR3 contains 14 residues. V was trimmed by 4 bases and J by 2 bases, leaving 9 bases between them. CDR3 DNA sequence: TGTGCCAGTAGTACCCGCCGGGCTGGAAACACCATATATTTT. Residues: CASSTRRAGNTIYF.

This clone was observed many times. The V gene is TRBV9, the J gene TRBJ1-4; D is undetermined. V lost 5 bases and J 5 bases, leaving 10 bases between the germline ends. This CDR3 region has 13 residues. Germline assignment: CDR1 SGDLS and CDR2 YYNGEE. Here the CDR3 DNA reads TGTGCCAGCAGTCAAGCAGGCAATGAAAAACTGTTTTTT. Protein: CASSQAGNEKLFF.

This clone was detected ten times or more. The genes are TRBV18 and TRBJ1-4; 8 bases agree with TRBD1. The trim removed 5 bases at V and 2 bases at J, leaving 4 bases unmatched. CDR1 is KGHSH, CDR2 LQKENI, per germline. The CDR3 runs to 15 residues. The CDR3 bases are TGTGCCAGCTCATTCGGACAGGGTACTAATGAAAAACTGTTTTTT. Its protein is CASSFGQGTNEKLFF.

This clone was found many times. The chain employs TRBV7-8 and TRBJ2-2; 13 bases agree with TRBD2. This CDR3 is 15 amino acids long. Germline loops: CDR1 SGHVS, CDR2 FQNEAQ. J was trimmed by 5 bases and V by 6 bases; bases with no gene match: 3. The CDR3 here is CASRGTSGATGELFF. CDR3 DNA: TGTGCCAGCAGGGGGACTAGCGGGGCTACCGGGGAGCTGTTTTTT.

This clone was counted ten times or more. The V and J genes are TRBV18 and TRBJ1-2, with 7 positions matching TRBD1. Looked up from germline, CDR1 is KGHSH and CDR2 is LQKENI. Trimming at V came to 0 bases and at J to 5 bases, leaving 3 bases not matched to a gene. The CDR3 loop spans 14 amino acids. This chain's CDR3 is CASSPPTGPYGYTF. CDR3 DNA sequence: TGTGCCAGCTCACCACCGACAGGGCCTTATGGCTACACCTTC.

This clone was observed at least ten times. The genes are TRBV5-1 and TRBJ1-4; 10 bases align to TRBD1. This CDR3 comprises 15 residues. V shed 4 bases and J 7 bases; nucleotides not matched to a gene: 7. Germline V CDR1 and CDR2: SGHRS, YFSETQ. This CDR3 is CASSARQGAVEKLFF. In DNA form, the CDR3 reads TGCGCCAGCAGCGCACGACAGGGGGCAGTTGAAAAACTGTTTTTT.

This clone was found a few times. The V call is TRBV5-1, the J call TRBJ2-1; 7 nucleotides match TRBD1. This CDR3 region has 15 residues. The V gene's germline CDR1 is SGHRS and CDR2 YFSETQ. V shed 4 bases, J shed 3 bases, and the junction held 7 bases outside the gene matches. The CDR3 loop is CASSQGQELYNEQFF. The CDR3 bases are TGCGCCAGCAGCCAAGGACAGGAGCTCTACAATGAGCAGTTCTTC.

In this sample, this clone turned up a few times. The gene calls are TRBV7-3 and TRBJ2-1; 8 nucleotides align to TRBD2. This CDR3 has 14 amino acids. Trimming at V came to 2 bases and at J to 8 bases, leaving 5 bases not matched to a gene. The germline CDR1 and CDR2 sequences are SGHTA and FQGTGA. The CDR3 region has the DNA TGTGCCAGCAGCTTAGCGGGGGGCAAAGATGAGCAGTTCTTC. It specifies CASSLAGGKDEQFF.

There are many counts of this clone. J is TRBJ1-2 and V is TRBV5-4; TRBD1 might be the D (5 bases). CDR1 and CDR2 from the germline V gene are SGHNT and YYREEE (reference sequence). V shed 2 bases and J shed 2 bases, with 10 bases lying between them. This CDR3 region has 14 residues. The CDR3 nucleotides are TGTGCCAGCAGCTTACAGGACACCAACTATGGCTACACCTTC. As protein: CASSLQDTNYGYTF. The variable domain in full, with the rest retrieved from reference TRBV5-4 and TRBJ1-2, is ETGVTQSPTHLIKTRGQQVTLRCSSQSGHNTVSWYQQALGQGPQFIFQYYREEENGRGNFPPRFSGLQFPNYSSELNVNALELDDSALYLCASSLQDTNYGYTFGSGTRLTVV.

This clone was seen at least ten times. The chain couples TRBV5-6 to TRBJ2-1; tentatively, D is TRBD1 (6 bases). Deletions cut 3 bases from V and 8 bases from J, with 21 bases between. Per the germline V gene, CDR1 is SGHDT and CDR2 is YYEEEE. This CDR3 has 16 amino acids. CDR3 sequence: CASSSIAGDKLHEQFF. The CDR3 coding sequence is TGTGCCAGCAGCTCCATAGCCGGGGACAAGTTGCATGAGCAGTTCTTC.

The chain is built from TRBV7-6 and TRBJ2-5; weak D call: TRBD2 (5 bases). V lost 2 bases and J 5 bases, leaving 21 bases between the germline ends. The CDR3 consists of 17 residues. From germline, CDR1 is SGHVS and CDR2 FNYEAQ. The CDR3, as DNA: TGTGCCAGCAGCTTATTAGCCGTCGGAGGCGGTTTGGAGACCCAGTACTTC. Translating gives CASSLLAVGGGLETQYF.

There are many counts of this clone. The chain has TRBV18 and TRBJ1-1; D is unresolved. V was cut by 4 bases and J by 1 base, with 10 bases left in between. The CDR3 runs to 14 residues. Germline assignment: CDR1 KGHSH and CDR2 LQKENI. This chain's CDR3 is CASSRESGNTEAFF. CDR3 sequence (DNA): TGTGCCAGCTCACGAGAAAGCGGGAACACTGAAGCTTTCTTT.

This clone was counted many times. The chain carries TRBV5-4 and TRBJ1-3; D gene ambiguous. Germline CDR1 SGHNT, CDR2 YYREEE (reference sequence). V was shortened by 0 bases and J by 2 bases, with 6 bases between the two germline ends. There are 14 residues in the CDR3. DNA for the CDR3: TGTGCCAGCAGCTTGGATGCGGCTGGAAACACCATATATTTT. The encoded protein is CASSLDAAGNTIYF.

This clone was observed many times. The rearrangement uses TRBV5-5 and TRBJ1-1; D is unclear. V dropped 4 bases and J dropped 0 bases, with 13 bases sitting between them. The CDR3 is 15 amino acids. Germline loops: CDR1 SGHKS, CDR2 YYEKEE (reference sequence). CDR3 nucleotide sequence: TGTGCCAGCAGCCCGATACAGAATATGAACACTGAAGCTTTCTTT. Its protein product is CASSPIQNMNTEAFF.

This clone was seen at least ten times. V usage is TRBV28 and J usage is TRBJ1-1; D unresolved. Germline V gene data show CDR1 as MDHEN and CDR2 as SYDVKM. There are 12 residues in the CDR3. V was shortened by 6 bases and J by 4 bases, with 9 bases between the two germline ends. CDR3 amino acids: CASRTGGTEAFF. CDR3 sequence (DNA): TGTGCCAGCAGAACCGGCGGCACTGAAGCTTTCTTT.

CDR3 amino acids: CASSMAQGSLYEQYF. In nucleotides, the CDR3 is TGTGCCAGTAGTATGGCACAGGGGTCTCTCTACGAGCAGTACTTC. The rearrangement joins TRBV19 to TRBJ2-7; 7 bases match TRBD1. This CDR3 is 15 amino acids long. V lost 3 bases and J lost 3; bases outside the gene matches: 8. CDR1 is LNHDA, CDR2 SQIVND, per germline (reference sequence).

This clone was recorded many times. J is TRBJ1-5 and V is TRBV19; 7 bases are a match to TRBD1. CDR1 and CDR2 (germline): LNHDA, SQIVND (reference sequence). The CDR3 runs 13 residues. J gave up 6 bases and V 4 bases, and 3 bases lay outside the gene matches. Here the CDR3 DNA reads TGTGCCAGTAGTAAGACAGGGAGTCAGCCCCAGCATTTT. Translation gives CASSKTGSQPQHF.